This T cell receptor beta chain was found in a study of tumor-infiltrating lymphocytes in primary liver carcinoma. Reverse transcription of roughly 480 ng total RNA with a constant-region primer produced TCR beta cDNA. Construction of TCR beta libraries relied on three successive nested multiplex PCR rounds employing slightly modified ARM-PCR. The first two PCR rounds used TRBV1-TRBV30 primers with a Cbeta primer, about 9 cycles each. One entry per CDR3 protein results from TCRdb running MiXCR on the multiplex PCR reads. The sample has around 330,000 distinct CDR3 sequences, 55% to 65% seen once. Of note for this clonotype: Its antigen remains unknown. The conserved final phenylalanine or tryptophan is absent from the CDR3, which likely points to a read error.

This CDR3 comprises 12 residues. General study findings and limits: Overlap in tumor-adjacent and tumor-blood pairs fell below that of tumor region pairs.

Alongside blood RNA obtained from unsorted whole blood, germline DNA was also extracted. Sequenced sample: peripheral blood. This chain connects TRBV12-3 or TRBV12-4 to TRBJ1-1; D unclear. This clonotype was sampled from a man aged 35-49 years with primary liver carcinoma and hepatitis B virus infection. The CDR3 bases are TGTGCAAGCAGTTTGCTGAACACTGAAGCTTTCTAT. Its translation: CASSLLNTEAFY.